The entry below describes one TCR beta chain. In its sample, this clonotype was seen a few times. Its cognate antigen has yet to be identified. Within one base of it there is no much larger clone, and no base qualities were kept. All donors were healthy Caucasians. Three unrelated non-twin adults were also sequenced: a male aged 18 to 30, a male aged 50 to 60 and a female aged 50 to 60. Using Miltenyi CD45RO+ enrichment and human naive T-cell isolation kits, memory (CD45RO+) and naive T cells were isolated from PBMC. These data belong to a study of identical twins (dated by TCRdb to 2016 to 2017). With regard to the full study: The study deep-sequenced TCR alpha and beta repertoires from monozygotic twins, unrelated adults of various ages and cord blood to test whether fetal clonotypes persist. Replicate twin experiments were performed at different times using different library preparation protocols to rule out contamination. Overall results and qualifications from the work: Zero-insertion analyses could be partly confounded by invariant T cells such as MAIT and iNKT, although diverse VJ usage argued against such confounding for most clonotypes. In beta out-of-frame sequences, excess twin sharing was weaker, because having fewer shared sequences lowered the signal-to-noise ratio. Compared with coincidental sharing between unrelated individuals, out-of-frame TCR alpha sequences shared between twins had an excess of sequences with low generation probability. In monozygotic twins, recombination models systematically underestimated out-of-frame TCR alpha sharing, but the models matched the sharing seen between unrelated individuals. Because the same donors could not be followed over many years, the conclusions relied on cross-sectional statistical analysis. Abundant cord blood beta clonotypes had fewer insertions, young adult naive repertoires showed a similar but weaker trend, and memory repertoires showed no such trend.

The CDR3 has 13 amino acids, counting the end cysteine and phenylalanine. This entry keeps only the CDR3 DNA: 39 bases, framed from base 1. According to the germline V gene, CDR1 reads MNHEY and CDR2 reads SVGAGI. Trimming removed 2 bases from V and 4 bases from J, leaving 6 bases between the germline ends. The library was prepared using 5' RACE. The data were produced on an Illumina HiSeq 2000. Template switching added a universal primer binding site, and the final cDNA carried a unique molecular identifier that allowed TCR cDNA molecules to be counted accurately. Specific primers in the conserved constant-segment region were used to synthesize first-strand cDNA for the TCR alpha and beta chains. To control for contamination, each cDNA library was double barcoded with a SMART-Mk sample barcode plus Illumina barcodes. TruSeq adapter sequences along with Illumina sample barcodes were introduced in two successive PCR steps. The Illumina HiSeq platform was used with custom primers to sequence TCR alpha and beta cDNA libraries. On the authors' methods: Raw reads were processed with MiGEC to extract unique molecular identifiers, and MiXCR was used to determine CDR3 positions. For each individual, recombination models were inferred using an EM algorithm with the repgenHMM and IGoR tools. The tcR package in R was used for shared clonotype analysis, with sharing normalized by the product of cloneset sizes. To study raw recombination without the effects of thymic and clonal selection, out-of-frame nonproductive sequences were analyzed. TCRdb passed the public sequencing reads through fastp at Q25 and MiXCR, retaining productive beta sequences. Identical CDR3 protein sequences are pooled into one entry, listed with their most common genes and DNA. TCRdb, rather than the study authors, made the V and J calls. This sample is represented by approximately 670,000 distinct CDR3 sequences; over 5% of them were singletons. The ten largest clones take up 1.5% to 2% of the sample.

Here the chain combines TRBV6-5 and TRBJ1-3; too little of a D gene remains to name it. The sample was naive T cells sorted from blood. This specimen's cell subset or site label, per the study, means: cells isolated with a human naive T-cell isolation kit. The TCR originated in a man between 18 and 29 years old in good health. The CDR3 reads CASSYGWGNTIYF. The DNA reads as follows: TGTGCCAGCAGTTACGGTTGGGGAAACACCATATATTTT.